Following are 32 T cell receptor beta chains from one sample sequenced in a study of Graves' ophthalmopathy and Graves' hyperthyroidism (dated by TCRdb to about 2018). TCRdb lists the instrument as Illumina HiSeq 2000. For repertoire sequencing, TCR beta CDR3 regions were amplified from RNA transcripts. The first round of RT-PCR was done with HTBI primers and the Qiagen OneStep RT-PCR kit, and was followed by a second round of multiplex PCR, then size selection and purification. TCRdb trimmed the raw reads at Q25, called clones with MiXCR and kept productive beta chains. A single entry per CDR3 protein holds the most common genes and DNA from its merged rows. The sample records roughly 600,000 distinct CDR3 sequences, under 45% of which are singletons. The top ten clones comprise about 4.2% of the sample. The sequenced sample consisted of peripheral blood or thyroid tissue (not recorded which). These TCRs come from an adult man with Graves' hyperthyroidism.

As for this clonotype: Since no conserved phenylalanine or tryptophan closes the CDR3, a read error is the likely cause. The chain joins TRBV28 to TRBJ1-5; no firm D call. The length of the CDR3 is 12 residues. V shed 7 bases and J shed 7 bases, with 11 bases lying between them. CDR1 is MDHEN, CDR2 SYDVKM, per germline. The CDR3 protein is CASNLPPQPQHL. CDR3 DNA sequence: TGTGCCAGCAACCTCCCCCCCCAGCCCCAGCATCTT.

This chain uses TRBV6-6 with TRBJ1-3, with unresolved D. Trimming cost V 0 bases and J 0 bases, with 9 bases left between them. This CDR3 contains 16 residues. CDR1 is MNHNY and CDR2 is SVGAGI in the germline V gene (reference sequence). CDR3 loop: CASSYSSGFSGNTIYF. The CDR3 DNA is TGTGCCAGCAGTTACTCGTCAGGTTTCTCTGGAAACACCATATATTTT.

This clonotype was detected only a few times. A read error may account for a junction end that differs from germline. J is TRBJ1-3 and V is TRBV12-3 or TRBV12-4, with 7 positions matching TRBD1. The CDR3 is 16 residues long. CDR3 sequence: CASSPGQLFSRNTIYF. The CDR3 bases are TGTGCCAGCAGCCCGGGACAGCTATTCTCTCGAAACACCATATATTTT.

This clonotype was recorded at least ten times. The chain carries TRBV29-1 and TRBJ2-7; D gene unclear. The CDR3 runs 14 residues. Germline lookup yields CDR1 SQVTM and CDR2 ANQGSEA. The V gene lost 3 bases and the J gene lost 1 base, with 13 bases spanning the gap. CDR3 bases: TGCAGCGTTGACGGTGGCGTTGAGTCCTACGAGCAGTACTTC. Amino acids: CSVDGGVESYEQYF.

The rearrangement joins TRBV20-1 to TRBJ1-5; TRBD1 matches 8 bases. Germline V CDR1 and CDR2: DFQATT, SNEGSKA (reference sequence). The CDR3 is 16 residues long. The V segment lost 0 bases and the J segment 11 bases; nucleotides outside the gene matches: 15. The CDR3 loop is CSARDREAGGLETQHF. In DNA, the CDR3 is TGCAGTGCTAGAGATAGGGAAGCAGGGGGCCTGGAGACCCAGCATTTT.

This clonotype was detected only a few times. The DNA of the CDR3 is TGTGCCAGCTCACCGCAGGGGGGAGTAACTGAAGCTTTCTTT. Protein sequence: CASSPQGGVTEAFF. J is TRBJ1-1 and V is TRBV18, with 7 bases lining up with TRBD1. The CDR3 length is 14 residues. Looked up from germline, CDR1 is KGHSH and CDR2 is LQKENI. Unmatched junction bases numbered 6, after V lost 3 bases and J lost 5 bases.

V and J are TRBV7-3 and TRBJ2-7; 8 positions match TRBD1. The CDR3 contains 14 residues. V dropped 4 bases and J dropped 4; count of bases not matched to a gene: 6. CDR1 and CDR2 (germline): SGHTA, FQGTGA. The CDR3 DNA is TGTGCCAGCAGCTCCTGGACAGGGAAGTACGAGCAGTACTTC. Its protein is CASSSWTGKYEQYF.

This clonotype was counted ten times or more. The chain uses TRBV6-1 and TRBJ1-5; tentative D call: TRBD1 (6 bases). Trimming stripped 7 bases from V and 6 bases from J, with 13 bases between. The CDR3 extends over 13 amino acids. Germline CDR1 is MNHNS and CDR2 is SASEGT. CDR3 residues: CASTQGKGQPQHF. CDR3 bases: TGTGCCAGCACCCAGGGGAAAGGTCAGCCCCAGCATTTT.

The sample holds many counts of this clonotype. V usage is TRBV29-1 and J usage is TRBJ1-2; no firm D call. The germline V and J ends were trimmed by 4 bases and 4 bases, with 4 bases remaining between them. CDR3 length equals 10 residues. Looked up from germline, CDR1 is SQVTM and CDR2 is ANQGSEA. DNA for the CDR3: TGCAGCGTTGCCGGCTATGGCTACACCTTC. It encodes CSVAGYGYTF.

In its sample, this clonotype was seen many times. The rearrangement joins TRBV12-3 or TRBV12-4 to TRBJ1-1; the D is unclear. The CDR3 contains 15 residues. Trimming took off 3 bases at V and 1 base at J, with 12 bases between the two ends. The CDR3 nucleotides read TGTGCCAGCAGTTTCGTGGAACCGAGGAACACTGAAGCTTTCTTT. Translating gives CASSFVEPRNTEAFF.

About this clonotype itself: A much larger clone lies one base from this, so it may be a read error. The CDR3 here is CASSYGTGNYNSPLHF. The CDR3 DNA sequence: TGTGCCAGCAGTTACGGGACAGGCAATTATAATTCACCCCTCCACTTT. The chain is built from TRBV7-8 and TRBJ1-6; 8 nucleotides agree with TRBD1. Germline values: CDR1 SGHVS, CDR2 FQNEAQ. The V gene end was trimmed by 6 bases and the J gene end by 4 bases; junction bases not matched to a gene: 8. The CDR3 runs 16 residues. Looking up the rest from reference TRBV7-8 and TRBJ1-6 gives the full variable domain: GAGVSQSPRYKVAKRGQDVALRCDPISGHVSLFWYQQALGQGPEFLTYFQNEAQLDKSGLPSDRFFAERPEGSVSTLKIQRTQQEDSAVYLCASSYGTGNYNSPLHFGNGTRLTVT.

This chain uses TRBV29-1 with TRBJ2-7, with D perhaps matching TRBD1 or TRBD2 (6 bases each). Deletions cut 7 bases from V and 4 bases from J, with 20 bases between. There are 14 residues in the CDR3. The germline V gene encodes CDR1 SQVTM and CDR2 ANQGSEA. The CDR3: CSETGARDIYEQYF. CDR3 DNA sequence: TGCAGCGAGACGGGGGCGCGTGATATTTACGAGCAGTACTTC.

The V and J genes are TRBV7-2 and TRBJ2-3; D gene unclear. This CDR3 has 15 amino acids. Per the germline V gene, CDR1 is SGHTA and CDR2 is FQGNSA. V lost 4 bases and J lost 1, with 12 bases in between. CDR3: CASSSPSQGTDTQYF. CDR3 nucleotides: TGTGCCAGCAGCTCTCCTAGTCAGGGCACAGATACGCAGTATTTT.

Points on this clonotype: A much bigger clone sits one base away, suggesting this may be a read error. This chain connects TRBV5-1 to TRBJ1-1; TRBD1 aligns across 7 bases. This CDR3 comprises 14 residues. With V trimmed by 4 bases and J by 5 bases, 8 bases remained unmatched. Germline V gives CDR1 SGHRS, CDR2 YFSETQ. The CDR3 region is CASSPDRARTEAFF. The CDR3, as DNA: TGCGCCAGCAGCCCTGACAGGGCGAGGACTGAAGCTTTCTTT.

About this clonotype itself: At one of its ends the junction is not consistent with the germline gene, which may arise from a read error. The chain recombines TRBV4-3 with TRBJ2-7; TRBD1 agrees at 7 bases. Germline CDR1 reads LGHNA; CDR2 reads YSLEER. CDR3 length: 10 residues. The CDR3 sequence: CASSSGQLDF. The CDR3 coding sequence is TGCGCCAGCAGCTCGGGACAGCTAGACTTC.

The chain employs TRBV7-8 and TRBJ2-7, with 7 bases matching TRBD1. The V gene end was trimmed by 5 bases and the J gene end by 5 bases; junction bases not matched to a gene: 9. This CDR3 region has 14 residues. CDR1 and CDR2 (germline): SGHVS, FQNEAQ. For the CDR3, the DNA is TGTGCCAGCAGCCTGGACAGGCGTAAGAACGAGCAGTACTTC. It encodes CASSLDRRKNEQYF.

This clonotype was found a few times. The chain carries TRBV4-2 and TRBJ2-7; perhaps TRBD1 as D (5 bases). The CDR3 loop spans 17 amino acids. From germline, CDR1 is LGHNA and CDR2 YNFKEQ. V shed 0 bases and J shed 0 bases, with 15 bases lying between them. The CDR3 is CASSQDRPQGFSYEQYF. The DNA of the CDR3 is TGTGCCAGCAGCCAAGACCGACCCCAGGGCTTCTCCTACGAGCAGTACTTC.

About this clonotype: One end of the junction does not line up with germline, which may come from a read error. This chain uses TRBV12-3 or TRBV12-4 with TRBJ1-2; 7 nucleotides align to TRBD1. The CDR3 covers 13 residues. The CDR3 is CASKAGTVYGYNF. CDR3 nucleotides: TGTGCCAGCAAAGCCGGGACAGTCTATGGCTACAACTTC.

In this sample, this clonotype turned up a few times. CDR3 amino acids: CAISESTDTQYF. The CDR3, as DNA: TGTGCCATCAGTGAGTCGACAGATACGCAGTATTTT. V gene TRBV10-3 combines with J gene TRBJ2-3; no definite D call. The CDR3 contains 12 residues. Trimming stripped 0 bases from V and 3 bases from J, with 1 base between. CDR1 and CDR2 from the germline V gene are ENHRY and SYGVKD.

This clonotype is a singleton in its sample. The rearrangement links TRBV7-9 to TRBJ1-2, with 9 bases lining up with TRBD1. J was trimmed by 5 bases and V by 8 bases; bases with no gene match: 9. Germline CDR1 and CDR2: SEHNR and FQNEAQ (reference sequence). The CDR3 contains 14 residues. In DNA, the CDR3 is TGTGCCAGCCCCTACCGACAGGGGGGATATGGCTACACCTTC. Translating gives CASPYRQGGYGYTF. Complete variable domain (other parts from reference TRBV7-9 and TRBJ1-2): DTGVSQNPRHKITKRGQNVTFRCDPISEHNRLYWYRQTLGQGPEFLTYFQNEAQLEKSRLLSDRFSAERPKGSFSTLEIQRTEQGDSAMYLCASPYRQGGYGYTFGSGTRLTVV.

For this clonotype: This could be a read error, since a much larger clone is one nucleotide away. The rearrangement uses TRBV20-1 and TRBJ2-7, with 9 bases fitting TRBD1. CDR1 DFQATT and CDR2 SNEGSKA come from the germline V gene (reference sequence). This CDR3 comprises 15 residues. The V and J ends lost 4 bases and 7 bases, in that order; junction bases with no gene match: 14. DNA of the CDR3: TGCAGTGCTACCTCACAGGACAGGGGACTTGAAGAGCAGTACTTC. Its translation is CSATSQDRGLEEQYF.

The J gene is TRBJ2-5, the V gene TRBV2; 10 nucleotides line up with TRBD1. CDR1 is SNHLY and CDR2 is FYNNEI in the germline V gene. V shed 6 bases, J shed 7 bases, and the junction held 5 bases outside the gene matches. This CDR3 region has 13 residues. For the CDR3, the DNA is TGTGCCAGCAGCTCCCGGACAGGGGGGACCCAGTACTTC. It translates to CASSSRTGGTQYF.

This clonotype was counted many times. The genes are TRBV7-9 and TRBJ2-6; TRBD1 matches 8 bases. Germline V gives CDR1 SEHNR, CDR2 FQNEAQ (reference sequence). The CDR3 spans 19 residues. V lost 5 bases and J lost 0; bases outside the gene matches: 12. Written as DNA, the CDR3 is TGTGCCAGCAGCCGGACAGGGAATGGGGTCTACTCTGGGGCCAACGTCCTGACTTTC. It is translated as CASSRTGNGVYSGANVLTF. The entire variable domain, with the rest obtained from reference TRBV7-9 and TRBJ2-6, is as follows: DTGVSQNPRHKITKRGQNVTFRCDPISEHNRLYWYRQTLGQGPEFLTYFQNEAQLEKSRLLSDRFSAERPKGSFSTLEIQRTEQGDSAMYLCASSRTGNGVYSGANVLTFGAGSRLTVL.

This clonotype was detected many times. The genes are TRBV20-1 and TRBJ2-7, with a weak D call TRBD1 (5 bases). Deletions cut 3 bases from V and 0 bases from J, with 21 bases between. This CDR3 contains 17 residues. CDR1 and CDR2 from the germline V gene are DFQATT and SNEGSKA (reference sequence). The CDR3 nucleotides are TGCAGTGCTAGTCCCTTAGACGGATTCAGGGACTCCTACGAGCAGTACTTC. Amino acids: CSASPLDGFRDSYEQYF.

This clonotype is a singleton in its sample. This sequence may be a read error, since a much larger clone differs from it by one base. The rearrangement links TRBV12-3 or TRBV12-4 to TRBJ1-1; D unclear. The CDR3 contains 11 residues. The CDR3 region has the DNA TGTGCCGGCAGTTTCAGATTCGAGGCTTTCTTT. This codes for CAGSFRFEAFF.

This clonotype was recorded at least ten times. This CDR3 is CASSDGWEETQYF. In DNA form, the CDR3 reads TGTGCCAGCAGTGATGGCTGGGAAGAGACCCAGTACTTC. The chain combines TRBV6-5 with TRBJ2-5, with D unresolved. Germline CDR1 and CDR2: MNHEY and SVGAGI. V was cut by 5 bases and J by 3 bases, with 10 bases left in between. There are 13 residues in the CDR3.

This chain uses TRBV29-1 with TRBJ1-1, with D hard to call. There are 13 residues in the CDR3. Trimming stripped 4 bases from V and 3 bases from J, with 12 bases between. Germline CDR1 reads SQVTM; CDR2 reads ANQGSEA. The CDR3 loop reads CSVGSRSDTEAFF. In DNA form, the CDR3 reads TGCAGCGTTGGATCCAGGTCTGACACTGAAGCTTTCTTT.

Of note for this clonotype: One end of the junction fails to match germline, which may point to a read error. The V call is TRBV27, the J call TRBJ1-1; D call uncertain. The CDR3 loop spans 13 amino acids. The germline gives CDR1 MNHEY, CDR2 SMNVEV (reference sequence). The CDR3 sequence is CTSSLSRNTEAFF. The CDR3 coding sequence is TGTACCAGCAGTTTATCGAGAAACACTGAAGCTTTCTTT.

This clonotype was seen many times. The genes are TRBV19 and TRBJ1-5; the match to TRBD1 covers 9 bases. CDR3 length equals 17 residues. CDR1 LNHDA and CDR2 SQIVND come from the germline V gene (reference sequence). J gave up 3 bases and V 2 bases, and 8 bases lay outside the gene matches. CDR3 coding DNA: TGTGCCAGTAGTATAAGGCGGGACAGGGATTCCAATCAGCCCCAGCATTTT. Its protein is CASSIRRDRDSNQPQHF.

This clonotype was detected ten times or more. The V gene is TRBV6-1, the J gene TRBJ1-5; D call uncertain. The ends were cut back, 4 bases at V and 5 bases at J, with 15 bases in the middle. This CDR3 spans 15 amino acids. Germline V gene data show CDR1 as MNHNS and CDR2 as SASEGT. CDR3 region: CASSVDGSVDQPQHF. CDR3 DNA: TGTGCCAGCAGTGTCGACGGATCGGTTGATCAGCCCCAGCATTTT.

Comments on this clonotype: A read error may explain this, as a much larger clone is one base away. The chain joins TRBV7-9 to TRBJ2-2, with TRBD1 matching over 7 bases. Per the germline V gene, CDR1 is SEHNR and CDR2 is FQNEAQ (reference sequence). This CDR3 has 15 residues. With 8 bases clipped from V and 5 bases from J, the junction kept 11 bases outside the gene matches. For the CDR3, the DNA is TGTGCCAGCGGCTCCCGGCCACAGGGGACCGGGGAGCTGTTTTTT. Its protein product is CASGSRPQGTGELFF.

This clonotype was counted a few times. The chain couples TRBV20-1 to TRBJ2-7; 11 bases are a match to TRBD1. The DNA end is more similar to TRBJ2-1, so the J call may be wrong. Looked up from germline, CDR1 is DFQATT and CDR2 is SNEGSKA (reference sequence). The CDR3 covers 13 residues. The CDR3 DNA follows: TGCAGTGCTAAGGACAGGGGGCTTGGTGAGCAGTTCTTC. Encoded protein: CSAKDRGLGEQFF.